What follows are 14 T cell receptor beta chains derived from one specimen sequenced in a study of shared clonotypes between healthy human individuals. Data came from immunoSEQ multiplex PCR; TCRdb stores just in-frame clones and leaves some out. The table shows around 330,000 clones, with under 80% occurring only once. Sequencing was carried out using memory CD4+ T cells sorted from blood. Subset meaning: CD45RA-negative fraction. These receptor sequences come from a man aged 25 to 40 in good health.

The chain carries TRBV25-1 and TRBJ2-5; D possibly matches TRBD1 or TRBD2 (5 bases each). V lost 1 base and J 5 bases, leaving 11 bases between the germline ends. The CDR3 has 14 amino acids. From germline, CDR1 is MGHDK and CDR2 SYGVNS. CDR3 DNA: TGTGCCAGCAGTGAATTGGGACCAGTGGAGACCCAGTACTTC. It codes for CASSELGPVETQYF.

The CDR3 protein is CASSLDSDLHSYEQYF. CDR3 DNA: TGTGCCAGCAGCTTAGATTCGGACTTGCACTCCTACGAGCAGTACTTC. V is TRBV7-2 and J is TRBJ2-7; possibly TRBD2 for D (5 bases). V was clipped by 1 base and J by 0 bases, with 13 bases between them. Germline CDR1 is SGHTA and CDR2 is FQGNSA. CDR3 length: 16 amino acids.

This rearrangement joins TRBV7-8 to TRBJ2-5; 7 bases are a match to TRBD1. From germline, CDR1 is SGHVS and CDR2 FQNEAQ. The CDR3 consists of 13 residues. The J segment lost 5 bases and the V segment lost 7 bases, leaving 7 bases of the junction unmatched. The CDR3 region is CASTTGQRETQYF. The CDR3 coding sequence is TGTGCCAGCACGACGGGACAGCGGGAGACCCAGTACTTC.

The V and J genes are TRBV6-5 and TRBJ2-7; 7 bases are shared with TRBD1. The length of the CDR3 is 16 residues. Germline lookup yields CDR1 MNHEY and CDR2 SVGAGI. V lost 0 bases, J lost 4 bases, and 9 bases stayed unmatched. This CDR3 reads CASSYSVLSRGYEQYF. The CDR3 DNA reads TGTGCCAGCAGTTACTCTGTCCTCTCCAGGGGGTACGAGCAGTACTTC.

The chain joins TRBV6-1 to TRBJ1-3, with TRBD1 as a possible D gene (5 bases). The CDR3 runs to 14 residues. Trimming removed 7 bases at V and 3 bases at J, with 13 bases between. Germline CDR1 is MNHNS and CDR2 is SASEGT. The CDR3 spells CASIIAGGGNTIYF. DNA of the CDR3: TGTGCCAGCATCATTGCGGGGGGTGGAAACACCATATATTTT.

This clone was seen only a few times. The sample contains more than one DNA sequence encoding this CDR3. The V gene is TRBV4-1, the J gene TRBJ1-2, with D uncertain. V lost 1 base, J lost 4 bases, and 10 bases lay in between. Germline V gives CDR1 MGHRA, CDR2 YSYEKL. The CDR3 is made up of 14 amino acids. The CDR3 loop is CASSQGAGSYGYTF. The CDR3 coding sequence is TGCGCCAGCAGCCAAGGGGCTGGGAGCTATGGCTACACCTTC.

The chain couples TRBV11-2 to TRBJ1-2; D is uncertain. The CDR3 is 14 amino acids. The V gene's germline CDR1 is SGHAT and CDR2 FQNNGV. The V and J ends lost 1 base and 7 bases respectively, with 13 bases between them. The CDR3 DNA is TGTGCCAGCAGCTTAGCGGCAGCGCACAGTGGCTACACCTTC. This translates into CASSLAAAHSGYTF.

The table lists this clone with a few counts. The V and J genes are TRBV29-1 and TRBJ1-2, with D hard to call. The CDR3 totals 12 residues. Trimming cost V 4 bases and J 2 bases, with 8 bases left between them. Germline V gene sequence: CDR1 SQVTM, CDR2 ANQGSEA. The CDR3 sequence is CSVVVGNYGYTF. The CDR3 DNA follows: TGCAGCGTTGTTGTGGGGAACTATGGCTACACCTTC. Complete variable domain (other parts from reference TRBV29-1 and TRBJ1-2): SAVISQKPSRDICQRGTSLTIQCQVDSQVTMMFWYRQQPGQSLTLIATANQGSEATYESGFVIDKFPISRPNLTFSTLTVSNMSPEDSSIYLCSVVVGNYGYTFGSGTRLTVV.

The chain couples TRBV4-1 to TRBJ2-3, with 10 bases that match TRBD2. The junction had 17 bases not matched to a gene; V was cut back by 2 bases and J by 6 bases. The CDR3 covers 19 residues. CDR1 and CDR2 (germline): MGHRA, YSYEKL. The CDR3 DNA reads TGCGCCAGCAGCCAACTTCCCGCGGCAGCGGGAGGGTCCAAGGATACGCAGTATTTT. It codes for CASSQLPAAAGGSKDTQYF.

J is TRBJ1-1 and V is TRBV2, with unresolved D. This CDR3 region has 13 residues. V dropped 6 bases and J dropped 1 base, with 9 bases sitting between them. CDR1 SNHLY and CDR2 FYNNEI come from the germline V gene. The CDR3 is CASRSGPNTEAFF. CDR3 bases: TGTGCCAGCAGGAGCGGGCCGAACACTGAAGCTTTCTTT.

V gene TRBV4-3 combines with J gene TRBJ2-7; the D is unclear. This CDR3 comprises 15 residues. CDR1 is LGHNA and CDR2 is YSLEER in the germline V gene. V was cut by 0 bases and J by 0 bases, with 9 bases left in between. The CDR3 coding sequence is TGCGCCAGCAGCCAAGAACGTCGCATCTCCTACGAGCAGTACTTC. Residues: CASSQERRISYEQYF.

This chain joins TRBV2 and TRBJ1-5; D remains unclear. The ends were cut back, 8 bases at V and 7 bases at J, with 15 bases in the middle. Germline loops: CDR1 SNHLY, CDR2 FYNNEI. The CDR3 is 13 residues long. The CDR3, as DNA: TGTGCCAGCTCCGGGCGCCTAGGGCAGCCCCAGCATTTT. This sequence encodes CASSGRLGQPQHF.

This clone has just a few counts. The J gene is TRBJ2-7, the V gene TRBV9, with 8 bases identical to TRBD2. Germline V gene data show CDR1 as SGDLS and CDR2 as YYNGEE. V shed 0 bases and J 6 bases; nucleotides not matched to a gene: 5. CDR3 size: 14 residues. The CDR3 spells CASSVGSGGLEQYF. CDR3 DNA sequence: TGTGCCAGCAGCGTAGGCTCGGGGGGGCTCGAGCAGTACTTC.

V is TRBV30 and J is TRBJ1-3; maybe TRBD1 (6 bases). The CDR3 contains 14 residues. V lost 0 bases and J lost 4, with 10 bases in between. The germline V gene has CDR1 GTSNPN and CDR2 SVGIG (reference sequence). CDR3 DNA sequence: TGTGCCTGGAGTGTAGGACAGTCCGGAAACACCATATATTTT. It translates to CAWSVGQSGNTIYF.